These 16 T cell receptor beta chains were all obtained from the same sample, sequenced in a study of OX40 agonist ivuxolimab in advanced cancers. Method: immunoSEQ multiplex PCR; TCRdb's copy keeps in-frame clones and lacks some. Here the sample spans tens of thousands of clones, approximately 80% being singletons. This material consisted of CD4+ or CD8+ T cells sorted from blood, taken in a trial of the OX40 agonist ivuxolimab. The receptors derive from an adult with an advanced solid tumor such as melanoma, head and neck, liver or kidney cancer.

The V gene is TRBV2, the J gene TRBJ1-2; D not certain. Trimming left V 2 bases short and J 4 bases short, with 5 bases between. Per germline, CDR1 SNHLY and CDR2 FYNNEI. The CDR3 runs to 12 residues. The CDR3 nucleotides are TGTGCCAGCAGTGAAAATGTCTATGGCTACACCTTC. This translates into CASSENVYGYTF.

The chain is built from TRBV27 and TRBJ1-6; no clear D gene. The CDR3 runs to 13 residues. V was clipped by 3 bases and J by 13 bases, with 13 bases between them. The V gene's germline CDR1 is MNHEY and CDR2 SMNVEV (reference sequence). CDR3 loop: CASSLNAMAPLHF. In DNA, the CDR3 is TGTGCCAGCAGTTTGAATGCCATGGCTCCCCTCCACTTT.

The chain is built from TRBV27 and TRBJ2-6; 8 bases fit TRBD1. Germline V gene lookup returns CDR1 MNHEY and CDR2 SMNVEV (reference sequence). J lost 0 bases, V lost 4 bases, and 5 bases had no gene match. The CDR3 runs to 17 residues. The DNA of the CDR3 is TGTGCCAGCAGTTCCAGGACAGGGAACTCTGGGGCCAACGTCCTGACTTTC. Translated: CASSSRTGNSGANVLTF.

This clone has a handful of counts. This chain joins TRBV6-5 and TRBJ1-4, with 7 positions matching TRBD1. V was pared by 0 bases and J by 13 bases, with 8 bases of the junction left unmatched. The CDR3 is made up of 14 amino acids. Per germline, CDR1 MNHEY and CDR2 SVGAGI. CDR3 region: CASSYSGDSGRLFF. DNA for the CDR3: TGTGCCAGCAGTTACTCAGGGGACAGCGGGCGACTGTTTTTT.

V and J are TRBV28 and TRBJ2-6; D is ambiguous. The CDR3 runs to 17 residues. V was trimmed by 6 bases and J by 0 bases, leaving 15 bases between them. CDR1 is MDHEN, CDR2 SYDVKM, per germline. The CDR3 protein is CASSTTFTSSGANVLTF. The CDR3 region has the DNA TGTGCCAGCAGCACTACGTTTACGAGCTCTGGGGCCAACGTCCTGACTTTC.

This clone has just a few counts. The chain joins TRBV30 to TRBJ2-7; 15 bases map to TRBD2. With 3 bases clipped from V and 5 bases from J, the junction kept 5 bases outside the gene matches. CDR1 is GTSNPN and CDR2 is SVGIG in the germline V gene (reference sequence). The CDR3 length is 15 residues. Written as DNA, the CDR3 is TGTGCCTGGAGAGGACTAGCGGGGGGGCGGGACGAGCAGTACGTC. Amino acid sequence: CAWRGLAGGRDEQYV.

CDR3 region: CASSPGDRLTDTQYF. CDR3 nucleotide sequence: TGTGCCAGCAGCCCAGGGGACAGACTAACAGATACGCAGTATTTT. The J gene is TRBJ2-3, the V gene TRBV7-9, with TRBD1 matching 7 bases. Trimming at V came to 5 bases and at J to 3 bases, leaving 8 bases not matched to a gene. Germline V gene lookup returns CDR1 SEHNR and CDR2 FQNEAQ (reference sequence). The CDR3 consists of 15 residues. Variable domain in full (rest from reference TRBV7-9 and TRBJ2-3): DTGVSQNPRHKITKRGQNVTFRCDPISEHNRLYWYRQTLGQGPEFLTYFQNEAQLEKSRLLSDRFSAERPKGSFSTLEIQRTEQGDSAMYLCASSPGDRLTDTQYFGPGTRLTVL.

The V call is TRBV18, the J call TRBJ2-5, with D perhaps TRBD1 (6 bases). Germline CDR1 is KGHSH and CDR2 is LQKENI. V lost 3 bases and J 3 bases, leaving 8 bases between the germline ends. This CDR3 contains 13 residues. CDR3 sequence (DNA): TGTGCCAGCTCACCGGGACAAAAAGAGACCCAGTACTTC. Amino acid sequence: CASSPGQKETQYF.

The J gene is TRBJ1-2, the V gene TRBV6-4, with D possibly being TRBD1 (5 bases). Trimming took off 5 bases at V and 4 bases at J, with 17 bases between the two ends. The CDR3 is 15 amino acids. Germline-derived CDR1 and CDR2 are MRHNA and SNTAGT. The CDR3 bases are TGTGCCAGCAGTTACCAGGGTATTGGAAGCTATGGCTACACCTTC. Its translation is CASSYQGIGSYGYTF.

The chain combines TRBV5-5 with TRBJ2-6; maybe TRBD2 (6 bases). This CDR3 is 15 amino acids long. Germline CDR1 is SGHKS and CDR2 is YYEKEE (reference sequence). V lost 1 base and J lost 4, with 9 bases in between. In nucleotides, the CDR3 is TGTGCCAGCAGCTTGACGGGAGCAGGGGCCAACGTCCTGACTTTC. This translates into CASSLTGAGANVLTF.

The chain links TRBV28 to TRBJ2-2; D is uncertain. Trimming left V 6 bases short and J 6 bases short, with 17 bases between. Germline V gene data show CDR1 as MDHEN and CDR2 as SYDVKM. This CDR3 spans 15 amino acids. The CDR3 DNA reads as TGTGCCAGCAGGCGACAATTCTCGTCTGCCGGGGAGCTGTTTTTT. This encodes CASRRQFSSAGELFF. Based on the CDR3 plus reference TRBV28 and TRBJ2-2, the full variable domain is DVKVTQSSRYLVKRTGEKVFLECVQDMDHENMFWYRQDPGLGLRLIYFSYDVKMKEKGDIPEGYSVSREKKERFSLILESASTNQTSMYLCASRRQFSSAGELFFGEGSRLTVL.

The chain uses TRBV19 and TRBJ2-7, with a weak D call TRBD1 (5 bases). The CDR3 loop spans 13 amino acids. Trimming shortened V by 5 bases and J by 2 bases, and 10 bases separated the two germline ends. The germline V gene has CDR1 LNHDA and CDR2 SQIVND (reference sequence). For the CDR3, the DNA is TGTGCCAGTAGTTGCAGGGAAACCTACGAGCAGTACGTC. This codes for CASSCRETYEQYV.

This clone occurred once. The CDR3: CASSLGQGAEQYF. The CDR3 DNA follows: TGTGCCAGCAGTTTAGGACAGGGGGCCGAGCAGTACTTC. The V call is TRBV28, the J call TRBJ2-7; 11 bases are shared with TRBD1. The CDR3 sequence is 13 residues long. Germline V gene lookup returns CDR1 MDHEN and CDR2 SYDVKM. Trimming took 2 bases from V and 6 from J; bases not matched to a gene: 0.

This clone has a handful of counts. CDR3 amino acids: CASSTSQGLGKTSNYGYTF. The DNA of the CDR3 is TGTGCCAGCAGTACTTCTCAGGGGTTGGGTAAGACCTCTAACTATGGCTACACCTTC. The chain recombines TRBV28 with TRBJ1-2, with TRBD1 as a possible D gene (6 bases). This CDR3 has 19 amino acids. Trimming shortened V by 5 bases and J by 0 bases, and 25 bases separated the two germline ends. In germline, CDR1 is MDHEN, CDR2 SYDVKM.

This chain connects TRBV5-1 to TRBJ2-1; TRBD1 matches at 9 bases. The ends lost 4 bases at V and 4 bases at J; junction bases unmatched: 6. CDR1 is SGHRS and CDR2 is YFSETQ in the germline V gene. The CDR3 sequence is 15 residues long. Written as DNA, the CDR3 is TGCGCCAGCAGCGCCGGACAGGGGATATACAATGAGCAGTTCTTC. Amino acids: CASSAGQGIYNEQFF.

J is TRBJ1-5 and V is TRBV6-5; D is unresolved. Germline CDR1 reads MNHEY; CDR2 reads SVGAGI. The germline V and J ends were trimmed by 0 bases and 7 bases, with 7 bases remaining between them. The CDR3 is made up of 13 amino acids. The DNA of the CDR3 is TGTGCCAGCAGTTACTCGATAAGCCAGCCCCAGCATTTT. Its protein is CASSYSISQPQHF.